The sequence of this TCR beta chain was determined in a study of beta chain features in type 1 diabetes. Findings and caveats of the study: The naive, central memory and Treg TCRB repertoires of patients appeared to be more similar to one another than those of healthy donors. Shortening of TCRB CDR3s, moderate but significant, appeared in all four CD4+ subsets of Type 1 diabetes patients.

Germline V gene sequence: CDR1 MDHEN, CDR2 SYDVKM. The CDR3 runs 14 residues. The germline V and J ends were trimmed by 4 bases and 8 bases, with 15 bases remaining between them. Expressed TCRB transcripts were sequenced after all isolated RNA was converted to cDNA. An average of about 3.4 million reads was obtained for naive, central memory and regulatory T cell samples. Only in-frame clones appear in the TCRdb table, and some are missing; sequencing was by immunoSEQ multiplex PCR. The table includes about 340,000 clones, approximately 13% detected once. Blood was collected once per donor into heparin, averaging approximately 0.11 L. A word on this clone: The antigen is not known.

This sequence joins TRBV28 and TRBJ2-1; weak D call: TRBD2 (5 bases). This clonotype was sampled from a woman aged 18 to 35 with type 1 diabetes. The sequenced sample consisted of naive CD4+ T cells from blood. The CDR3 reads CASSSYGELDEQFF. The CDR3 DNA reads TGTGCCAGCAGTTCGTATGGGGAGTTGGATGAGCAGTTCTTC.